Shown below are 23 T cell receptor beta chains from a single sample sequenced in a study of shared clonotypes between healthy human individuals. Produced via immunoSEQ multiplex PCR; TCRdb's table is partial and in-frame only. This sample has roughly 2.5 million clones, with over 85% found just once. Sequenced: naive CD4+ T cells sorted from blood. Subset in this sample: CD45RA+ positively selected. These receptors all stem from a man younger than 30 in good health.

V is TRBV4-3 and J is TRBJ1-1, with 8 bases fitting TRBD1. Germline loops: CDR1 LGHNA, CDR2 YSLEER. The CDR3 is 14 residues long. V was clipped by 4 bases and J by 1 base; unmatched bases: 2. CDR3 in amino acids: CASSRGQGNTEAFF. As DNA, the CDR3 is TGCGCCAGCAGCCGAGGACAGGGGAACACTGAAGCTTTCTTT.

V gene TRBV7-2 combines with J gene TRBJ2-2, with a weak D call TRBD2 (6 bases). The V end was cut by 7 bases, the J end by 6 bases, with 18 bases between. Germline-derived CDR1 and CDR2 are SGHTA and FQGNSA. The CDR3 covers 15 residues. CDR3 DNA sequence: TGTGCCAGCACCCTTGGGGGGTTGGAGGCCGGGGAGCTGTTTTTT. It encodes CASTLGGLEAGELFF.

The V call is TRBV5-1, the J call TRBJ1-1; D gene ambiguous. This CDR3 is 14 amino acids long. Trimming cost V 0 bases and J 3 bases, with 9 bases left between them. Germline CDR1 SGHRS, CDR2 YFSETQ. This CDR3 is CASSLAPGDTEAFF. The CDR3 nucleotides read TGCGCCAGCAGCTTGGCCCCTGGGGACACTGAAGCTTTCTTT.

For this clone: Other nucleotide sequences in the sample specify the same CDR3. V usage is TRBV10-3 and J usage is TRBJ1-4; D gene uncertain. V lost 3 bases and J lost 11, with 7 bases in between. The CDR3 is 11 amino acids. Germline CDR1 and CDR2: ENHRY and SYGVKD. CDR3 DNA: TGTGCCATCAGTGAAAGTGGGAAACTGTTTTTT. Encoded protein: CAISESGKLFF.

The rearrangement joins TRBV15 to TRBJ2-2; the match to TRBD2 covers 7 bases. The J segment lost 7 bases and the V segment lost 0 bases, leaving 5 bases of the junction unmatched. The CDR3 extends over 15 amino acids. In germline, CDR1 is LNHNV, CDR2 YYDKDF (reference sequence). The CDR3 here is CATSRDRGESGELFF. The CDR3 DNA follows: TGTGCCACCAGCAGAGATCGGGGGGAGAGCGGGGAGCTGTTTTTT.

Worth noting for this clone: The sample contains more than one DNA sequence encoding this CDR3. The chain is built from TRBV5-1 and TRBJ2-7; 9 nucleotides agree with TRBD2. J was trimmed by 0 bases and V by 4 bases; bases with no gene match: 5. CDR1 SGHRS and CDR2 YFSETQ come from the germline V gene. This CDR3 is built from 15 residues. The CDR3 sequence: CASSPSGTSSYEQYF. CDR3 DNA sequence: TGCGCCAGCAGCCCTAGCGGGACCAGCTCCTACGAGCAGTACTTC.

The chain couples TRBV6-1 to TRBJ2-2; the D gene is possibly TRBD1 (6 bases). Germline CDR1 is MNHNS and CDR2 is SASEGT. CDR3 length equals 15 residues. V was trimmed by 6 bases and J by 4 bases, leaving 15 bases between them. The CDR3 DNA sequence: TGTGCCAGCAGGACCACACTACAGGGCACCGGGGAGCTGTTTTTT. Protein: CASRTTLQGTGELFF.

The CDR3 DNA reads as TGTGCCATCAGCAACAGGGGGCTCGGCGGCTACACCTTC. Translation: CAISNRGLGGYTF. The gene calls are TRBV10-3 and TRBJ1-2; 9 bases line up with TRBD1. The CDR3 is 13 residues long. V was clipped by 6 bases and J by 8 bases; unmatched bases: 7. Germline V lookup: CDR1 ENHRY, CDR2 SYGVKD.

The gene calls are TRBV11-2 and TRBJ1-5; D is ambiguous. CDR1 is SGHAT and CDR2 is FQNNGV in the germline V gene. The CDR3 consists of 15 residues. The V end lost 2 bases, the J end lost 2 bases, and 10 bases lay between the germline ends. The CDR3 reads CASSLSPDRNQPQHF. CDR3 in DNA: TGTGCCAGCAGCTTAAGTCCGGATCGCAATCAGCCCCAGCATTTT. The entire variable domain, with the rest obtained from reference TRBV11-2 and TRBJ1-5, is as follows: EAGVAQSPRYKIIEKRQSVAFWCNPISGHATLYWYQQILGQGPKLLIQFQNNGVVDDSQLPKDRFSAERLKGVDSTLKIQPAKLEDSAVYLCASSLSPDRNQPQHFGDGTRLSIL.

Remarks on this clone: The same CDR3 arises from other DNA sequences in this sample as well. The V call is TRBV6-5, the J call TRBJ2-1; TRBD2 matches 7 bases. Trimming at V came to 6 bases and at J to 0 bases, leaving 5 bases not matched to a gene. Germline V gene lookup returns CDR1 MNHEY and CDR2 SVGAGI. The CDR3 has 15 amino acids. CDR3 bases: TGTGCCAGCAGCCGTGGGGGGGTCTCCTACAATGAGCAGTTCTTC. Its protein is CASSRGGVSYNEQFF.

The chain has TRBV7-9 and TRBJ1-3; D gene uncertain. Germline V gene lookup returns CDR1 SEHNR and CDR2 FQNEAQ (reference sequence). The CDR3 is 18 amino acids. Trimming left V 5 bases short and J 0 bases short, with 20 bases between. This chain's CDR3 is CASSPIVTTGSSGNTIYF. The DNA of the CDR3 is TGTGCCAGCAGCCCGATAGTTACGACGGGTTCCTCTGGAAACACCATATATTTT.

The rearrangement uses TRBV9 and TRBJ2-1, with 8 bases aligning to TRBD2. The length of the CDR3 is 16 residues. Germline V gives CDR1 SGDLS, CDR2 YYNGEE. V was clipped by 4 bases and J by 5 bases; unmatched bases: 11. CDR3: CASSPPGSGGHNEQFF. The CDR3 nucleotides are TGTGCCAGCAGCCCCCCTGGGAGCGGGGGACACAATGAGCAGTTCTTC.

J is TRBJ1-1 and V is TRBV28; D gene ambiguous. The CDR3 extends over 14 amino acids. V lost 3 bases, J lost 1 base, and 9 bases lay in between. Germline CDR1 MDHEN, CDR2 SYDVKM. CDR3 DNA sequence: TGTGCCAGCAGTTTTGGGCGGAAGAACACTGAAGCTTTCTTT. Translating it yields CASSFGRKNTEAFF.

The chain joins TRBV7-2 to TRBJ2-3, with D tentatively TRBD2 (5 bases). Between the trimmed V and J ends, which lost 1 base and 11 bases, there was a span of 13 bases. The V gene's germline CDR1 is SGHTA and CDR2 FQGNSA. The length of the CDR3 is 13 residues. In nucleotides, the CDR3 is TGTGCCAGCAGCTTAGGGGAGCGGACGTTGCAGTATTTT. This sequence encodes CASSLGERTLQYF.

The chain uses TRBV10-3 and TRBJ2-2; no clear D gene. V lost 2 bases, J lost 10 bases, and 17 bases lay in between. The CDR3 extends over 15 amino acids. Germline CDR1 ENHRY, CDR2 SYGVKD. The CDR3 here is CAISEDTRLPEELFF. The CDR3 DNA sequence: TGTGCCATCAGTGAGGACACGCGTTTACCGGAGGAGCTGTTTTTT.

The rearrangement links TRBV27 to TRBJ2-1; D ambiguous. This CDR3 contains 17 residues. Germline assignment: CDR1 MNHEY and CDR2 SMNVEV (reference sequence). Trimming took 5 bases from V and 0 from J, leaving 17 bases between them. The CDR3 coding sequence is TGTGCCAGCAGTCCACCTCGGAGTTCGAGCTCCTACAATGAGCAGTTCTTC. It specifies CASSPPRSSSSYNEQFF.

This rearrangement joins TRBV10-3 to TRBJ2-7, with 8 bases fitting TRBD1. This CDR3 contains 14 residues. The germline V gene encodes CDR1 ENHRY and CDR2 SYGVKD. The junction had 12 bases not matched to a gene; V was cut back by 11 bases and J by 3 bases. CDR3 amino acids: CASRNTTGVYEQYF. Written as DNA, the CDR3 is TGTGCCTCCAGGAACACGACAGGGGTCTACGAGCAGTACTTC.

This chain links TRBV19 with TRBJ1-2; weak D call: TRBD1 (5 bases). This CDR3 comprises 16 residues. With 1 base removed from V and 4 bases from J, the gap between germline ends came to 16 bases. Germline V gives CDR1 LNHDA, CDR2 SQIVND (reference sequence). The CDR3 here is CASSIVGEQGRYGYTF. The CDR3 DNA is TGTGCCAGTAGTATAGTGGGCGAGCAGGGCCGCTATGGCTACACCTTC.

As for this clone: Other DNA sequences in this sample translate to the same CDR3. This chain links TRBV11-2 with TRBJ2-5; no clear D gene. The germline CDR1 and CDR2 sequences are SGHAT and FQNNGV. This CDR3 is 13 amino acids long. The V end lost 1 base, the J end lost 4 bases, and 7 bases lay between the germline ends. CDR3 DNA sequence: TGTGCCAGCAGCTTAGGCGAGCGAGAGACCCAGTACTTC. The encoded protein is CASSLGERETQYF.

In its sample, this clone was seen once. The CDR3 protein is CASSVWTSGNYNEQFF. The CDR3 DNA is TGCGCCAGCAGCGTGTGGACTAGCGGGAACTACAATGAGCAGTTCTTC. V is TRBV5-1 and J is TRBJ2-1; 12 positions match TRBD2. Germline trimming cut 4 bases from V and 3 bases from J; bases unmatched to any gene: 5. The V gene's germline CDR1 is SGHRS and CDR2 YFSETQ. The CDR3 runs 16 residues. Variable domain in full (rest from reference TRBV5-1 and TRBJ2-1): KAGVTQTPRYLIKTRGQQVTLSCSPISGHRSVSWYQQTPGQGLQFLFEYFSETQRNKGNFPGRFSGRQFSNSRSEMNVSTLELGDSALYLCASSVWTSGNYNEQFFGPGTRLTVL.

The chain couples TRBV2 to TRBJ2-1; 9 bases line up with TRBD1. The CDR3 is 13 residues long. V was pared by 11 bases and J by 7 bases, with 9 bases of the junction left unmatched. The germline V gene has CDR1 SNHLY and CDR2 FYNNEI. CDR3 sequence (DNA): TGTGCCGGCGCGGGACAGGGACGGAATGAGCAGTTCTTC. This sequence encodes CAGAGQGRNEQFF.

This rearrangement joins TRBV7-2 to TRBJ2-5; 12 bases are shared with TRBD1. The germline V gene has CDR1 SGHTA and CDR2 FQGNSA. Trimming took 4 bases from V and 5 from J; bases not matched to a gene: 5. The CDR3 loop spans 15 amino acids. In nucleotides, the CDR3 is TGTGCCAGCAGCTGGGACAGGGGGCGCCTCGAGACCCAGTACTTC. Translated, it gives CASSWDRGRLETQYF.

This rearrangement joins TRBV9 to TRBJ1-1; the D is unclear. Germline CDR1 reads SGDLS; CDR2 reads YYNGEE. Trimming removed 4 bases at V and 0 bases at J, with 10 bases between. The CDR3 is made up of 14 amino acids. The CDR3 DNA reads as TGTGCCAGCAGCTACGGGAACATGAACACTGAAGCTTTCTTT. Amino acids: CASSYGNMNTEAFF.